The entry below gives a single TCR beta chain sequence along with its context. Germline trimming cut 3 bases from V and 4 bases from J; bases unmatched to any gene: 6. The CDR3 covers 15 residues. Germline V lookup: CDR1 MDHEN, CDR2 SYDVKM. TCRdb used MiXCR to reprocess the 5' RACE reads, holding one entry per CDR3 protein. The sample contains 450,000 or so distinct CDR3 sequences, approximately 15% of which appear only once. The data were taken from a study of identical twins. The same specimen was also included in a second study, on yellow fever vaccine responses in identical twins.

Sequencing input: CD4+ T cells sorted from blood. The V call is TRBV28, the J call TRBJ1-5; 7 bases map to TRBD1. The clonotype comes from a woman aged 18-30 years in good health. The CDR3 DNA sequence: TGTGCCAGCAGTTTTTTTAGGACAGGTAATCAGCCCCAGCATTTT. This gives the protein CASSFFRTGNQPQHF.